The next 21 T cell receptor beta chains were all read from a single sample in a study of T cell responses to AZD1222 COVID-19 vaccine. Produced via immunoSEQ multiplex PCR; TCRdb's table is partial and in-frame only. The table lists under 140,000 clones, 85% to 95% of them singletons, with under 10% in the top ten. The sample consisted of peripheral blood, taken on day 0 of AZD1222 vaccination. The receptors here all came from an adult in good health.

The rearrangement joins TRBV6-5 to TRBJ1-3, with a weak D call TRBD1 (5 bases). The V and J ends lost 6 bases and 0 bases respectively, with 9 bases between them. Germline lookup yields CDR1 MNHEY and CDR2 SVGAGI. The length of the CDR3 is 14 residues. The CDR3 DNA is TGTGCCAGCAGATCCGGGACCTCTGGAAACACCATATATTTT. Protein sequence: CASRSGTSGNTIYF.

The chain employs TRBV5-6 and TRBJ2-2; no definite D call. CDR1 and CDR2 from the germline V gene are SGHDT and YYEEEE. Trimming shortened V by 1 base and J by 0 bases, and 7 bases separated the two germline ends. This CDR3 is built from 15 residues. CDR3 DNA sequence: TGTGCCAGCAGCTTGTCACTAACGAACACCGGGGAGCTGTTTTTT. It codes for CASSLSLTNTGELFF. The full variable domain, completed using reference TRBV5-6 and TRBJ2-2, is DAGVTQSPTHLIKTRGQQVTLRCSPKSGHDTVSWYQQALGQGPQFIFQYYEEEERQRGNFPDRFSGHQFPNYSSELNVNALLLGDSALYLCASSLSLTNTGELFFGEGSRLTVL.

This chain joins TRBV10-3 and TRBJ1-4, with no clear D. The ends were cut back, 6 bases at V and 4 bases at J, with 12 bases in the middle. CDR3 length: 14 amino acids. Germline V gives CDR1 ENHRY, CDR2 SYGVKD. Written as DNA, the CDR3 is TGTGCCATCAGGGAAGGGATGATTAATGAAAAACTGTTTTTT. Residues: CAIREGMINEKLFF.

The chain joins TRBV24-1 to TRBJ2-3; no definite D call. The CDR3 consists of 12 residues. Germline assignment: CDR1 KGHDR and CDR2 SFDVKD. Trimming took off 5 bases at V and 2 bases at J, with 4 bases between the two ends. CDR3 DNA sequence: TGTGCCACCAGTGTCCACACAGATACGCAGTATTTT. This sequence encodes CATSVHTDTQYF.

This clone was counted once. The chain recombines TRBV10-2 with TRBJ1-1; possibly TRBD1 for D (5 bases). This CDR3 is built from 12 residues. V shed 3 bases and J shed 10 bases, with 12 bases lying between them. Per germline, CDR1 WSHSY and CDR2 SAAADI. DNA of the CDR3: TGCGCCAGCAGTGAAGGAGGGGTGGCAGCTTTCTTT. This translates into CASSEGGVAAFF.

V is TRBV7-8 and J is TRBJ1-1; tentatively, D is TRBD1 (5 bases). V dropped 5 bases and J dropped 0 bases, with 13 bases sitting between them. Germline V gives CDR1 SGHVS, CDR2 FQNEAQ. The CDR3 totals 15 residues. The CDR3 loop reads CASSPTAPLNTEAFF. The CDR3 region has the DNA TGTGCCAGCAGCCCGACAGCCCCTTTGAACACTGAAGCTTTCTTT.

This clone showed up just once. The J gene is TRBJ1-5, the V gene TRBV11-2; D call uncertain. CDR3 length equals 14 residues. The V end was cut by 0 bases, the J end by 0 bases, with 3 bases between. Germline CDR1 SGHAT, CDR2 FQNNGV. CDR3 sequence: CASSLENSNQPQHF. CDR3 in DNA: TGTGCCAGCAGCTTAGAGAATAGCAATCAGCCCCAGCATTTT.

This chain joins TRBV30 and TRBJ2-3, with TRBD2 matching over 9 bases. Losses at the gene ends were 0 bases for V and 1 base for J; bases not matched to a gene: 5. The CDR3 length is 16 residues. In germline, CDR1 is GTSNPN, CDR2 SVGIG (reference sequence). The CDR3 sequence: CAWSVLAGEGTDTQYF. Here the CDR3 DNA reads TGTGCCTGGAGTGTATTAGCGGGGGAGGGCACAGATACGCAGTATTTT.

V is TRBV3-1 (or the pseudogene TRBV3-2) and J is TRBJ2-1; the D gene is possibly TRBD1 (6 bases). The germline CDR1 and CDR2 sequences are LGHDT and YNNKEL (reference sequence). V lost 2 bases, J lost 5 bases, and 13 bases lay in between. The CDR3 is 15 amino acids. The DNA for the CDR3 is TGTGCCAGCAGCCAATCCCGGACAGCGAACAATGAGCAGTTCTTC. It specifies CASSQSRTANNEQFF.

The gene calls are TRBV18 and TRBJ1-2; D possibly corresponds to TRBD1 (6 bases). V was trimmed by 3 bases and J by 8 bases, leaving 16 bases between them. From germline, CDR1 is KGHSH and CDR2 LQKENI. This CDR3 region has 14 residues. The CDR3 is CASSPDSGTKGYTF. The CDR3 coding sequence is TGTGCCAGCTCACCCGACTCGGGGACAAAGGGCTACACCTTC.

The V and J genes are TRBV27 and TRBJ1-1, with D tentatively TRBD1 (5 bases). CDR3 length: 14 amino acids. The V end was cut by 5 bases, the J end by 0 bases, with 10 bases between. The germline V gene encodes CDR1 MNHEY and CDR2 SMNVEV (reference sequence). CDR3: CASSERGLNTEAFF. The CDR3 DNA is TGTGCCAGCAGTGAGAGGGGCTTGAACACTGAAGCTTTCTTT.

This clone was counted a few times. The chain employs TRBV5-4 and TRBJ2-7, with TRBD2 as a possible D gene (5 bases). This CDR3 is 15 amino acids long. Per the germline V gene, CDR1 is SGHNT and CDR2 is YYREEE (reference sequence). Trimming shortened V by 2 bases and J by 5 bases, and 17 bases separated the two germline ends. CDR3 coding DNA: TGTGCCAGCAGCTTTGGTTTAGGGAGAGGGAACGAGCAGTACTTC. Amino acid sequence: CASSFGLGRGNEQYF. Full variable domain (rest looked up from reference TRBV5-4 and TRBJ2-7): ETGVTQSPTHLIKTRGQQVTLRCSSQSGHNTVSWYQQALGQGPQFIFQYYREEENGRGNFPPRFSGLQFPNYSSELNVNALELDDSALYLCASSFGLGRGNEQYFGPGTRLTVT.

The V call is TRBV5-1, the J call TRBJ2-7, with D tentatively TRBD1 (6 bases). The length of the CDR3 is 14 residues. The germline V gene encodes CDR1 SGHRS and CDR2 YFSETQ. Trimming removed 4 bases at V and 0 bases at J, with 11 bases between. The CDR3 DNA sequence: TGCGCCAGCAGCACACAGGGAAGCTCCTACGAGCAGTACTTC. Encoded protein: CASSTQGSSYEQYF. Variable domain in full (rest from reference TRBV5-1 and TRBJ2-7): KAGVTQTPRYLIKTRGQQVTLSCSPISGHRSVSWYQQTPGQGLQFLFEYFSETQRNKGNFPGRFSGRQFSNSRSEMNVSTLELGDSALYLCASSTQGSSYEQYFGPGTRLTVT.

This clone was picked up one time. The V call is TRBV11-2, the J call TRBJ2-1; TRBD1 might be the D (6 bases). Looked up from germline, CDR1 is SGHAT and CDR2 is FQNNGV. The V and J ends lost 4 bases and 9 bases respectively, with 13 bases between them. The CDR3 runs to 13 residues. The CDR3 here is CASSSASGVEQFF. The CDR3 region has the DNA TGTGCCAGCAGCTCAGCGTCAGGGGTTGAGCAGTTCTTC.

V gene TRBV6-6 combines with J gene TRBJ1-5; D unresolved. CDR3 length: 17 amino acids. The V gene lost 5 bases and the J gene lost 0 bases, with 17 bases spanning the gap. The germline CDR1 and CDR2 sequences are MNHNY and SVGAGI (reference sequence). The CDR3 loop reads CASSPSTWADSNQPQHF. DNA of the CDR3: TGTGCCAGCAGTCCCTCAACGTGGGCAGATAGCAATCAGCCCCAGCATTTT.

The V call is TRBV2, the J call TRBJ2-7; D is undetermined. CDR3 size: 13 residues. The germline V gene has CDR1 SNHLY and CDR2 FYNNEI. V shed 6 bases and J shed 2 bases, with 11 bases lying between them. CDR3 bases: TGTGCCAGCAGCCAACCCCTGACCTACGAGCAGTACTTC. Protein product: CASSQPLTYEQYF.

The genes are TRBV28 and TRBJ1-4; 7 nucleotides line up with TRBD1. The length of the CDR3 is 13 residues. V lost 8 bases to trimming and J lost 3 bases; unmatched junction nucleotides: 3. Germline V gene data show CDR1 as MDHEN and CDR2 as SYDVKM. DNA of the CDR3: TGTGCCAGCGGTACAGGGGCTAATGAAAAACTGTTTTTT. Protein sequence: CASGTGANEKLFF.

J is TRBJ1-2 and V is TRBV27, with 9 bases matching TRBD1. The CDR3 runs 13 residues. CDR1 MNHEY and CDR2 SMNVEV come from the germline V gene (reference sequence). Trimming removed 6 bases from V and 7 bases from J; junction bases left unmatched: 6. CDR3 sequence reads: CASRTGTGIGYTF. In DNA form, the CDR3 reads TGTGCCAGCAGGACCGGGACAGGGATTGGCTACACCTTC.

The V and J genes are TRBV5-1 and TRBJ1-3; D may be TRBD1 (5 bases). Trimming cost V 4 bases and J 6 bases, with 14 bases left between them. This CDR3 comprises 14 residues. The germline V gene encodes CDR1 SGHRS and CDR2 YFSETQ. The CDR3 is CASSPGFRVNTIYF. The CDR3, as DNA: TGCGCCAGCAGCCCAGGGTTTCGGGTAAACACCATATATTTT.

The CDR3: CSAPLEPLTGELFF. The CDR3 nucleotides are TGCAGCGCCCCGCTAGAGCCTCTTACCGGGGAGCTGTTTTTT. This rearrangement joins TRBV29-1 to TRBJ2-2; no reliable D call. Trimming stripped 7 bases from V and 5 bases from J, with 17 bases between. The CDR3 is made up of 14 amino acids. Germline assignment: CDR1 SQVTM and CDR2 ANQGSEA.

This clone was seen once. V gene TRBV12-3 or TRBV12-4 combines with J gene TRBJ2-1; no definite D call. The CDR3 covers 13 residues. Trimming took off 3 bases at V and 7 bases at J, with 10 bases between the two ends. CDR3 in DNA: TGTGCCAGCAGTTTGCGAGAAGGGAATGAGCAGTTCTTC. Protein: CASSLREGNEQFF.